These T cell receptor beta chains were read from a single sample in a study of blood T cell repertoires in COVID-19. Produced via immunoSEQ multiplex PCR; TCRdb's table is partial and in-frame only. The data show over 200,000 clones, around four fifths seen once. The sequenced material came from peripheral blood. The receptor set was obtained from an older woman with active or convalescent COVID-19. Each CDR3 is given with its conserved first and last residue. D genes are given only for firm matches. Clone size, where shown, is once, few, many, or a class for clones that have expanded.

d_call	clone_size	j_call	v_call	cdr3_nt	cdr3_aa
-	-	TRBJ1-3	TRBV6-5	TGTGCCAGCAGCGTACGACAGAGCTCTGGAAACACCATATATTTT	CASSVRQSSGNTIYF
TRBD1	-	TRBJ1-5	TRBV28	TGTGCCAGCAGGAGGGGGGACAGGGGCGTACCCCAGCATTTT	CASRRGDRGVPQHF
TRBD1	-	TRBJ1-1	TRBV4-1	TGCGCCAGCAGCCCCAACACAGGGGCTAGTGAAGCTTTCTTT	CASSPNTGASEAFF
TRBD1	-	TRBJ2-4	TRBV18	TGTGCCAGCTCCCCTGACGCAGGGGGAAACATTCAGTACTTC	CASSPDAGGNIQYF
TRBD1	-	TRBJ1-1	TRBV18	TGTGCCAGCTCACGCGACAGGGGGAACACTGAAGCTTTCTTT	CASSRDRGNTEAFF
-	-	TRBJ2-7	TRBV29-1	TGCAGCGTTGCAGGTGCGGGAAGCTCCTACGAGCAGTACTTC	CSVAGAGSSYEQYF
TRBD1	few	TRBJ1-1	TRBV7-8	TGTGCCAGCAGCTATAGGGGGACAGCGAACACTGAAGCTTTCTTT	CASSYRGTANTEAFF
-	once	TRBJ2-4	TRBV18	TGTGCCAGCTCACCAGCGGACAAGGGAAACATTCAGTACTTC	CASSPADKGNIQYF
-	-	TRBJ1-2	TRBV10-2	TGCGCCAGCAGTGAGGGACACGTCCTGTATGGCTACACCTTC	CASSEGHVLYGYTF
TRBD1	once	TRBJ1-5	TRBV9	TGTGCCAGCAGCGCGGACAGGGCTGGTCAGCCCCAGCATTTT	CASSADRAGQPQHF